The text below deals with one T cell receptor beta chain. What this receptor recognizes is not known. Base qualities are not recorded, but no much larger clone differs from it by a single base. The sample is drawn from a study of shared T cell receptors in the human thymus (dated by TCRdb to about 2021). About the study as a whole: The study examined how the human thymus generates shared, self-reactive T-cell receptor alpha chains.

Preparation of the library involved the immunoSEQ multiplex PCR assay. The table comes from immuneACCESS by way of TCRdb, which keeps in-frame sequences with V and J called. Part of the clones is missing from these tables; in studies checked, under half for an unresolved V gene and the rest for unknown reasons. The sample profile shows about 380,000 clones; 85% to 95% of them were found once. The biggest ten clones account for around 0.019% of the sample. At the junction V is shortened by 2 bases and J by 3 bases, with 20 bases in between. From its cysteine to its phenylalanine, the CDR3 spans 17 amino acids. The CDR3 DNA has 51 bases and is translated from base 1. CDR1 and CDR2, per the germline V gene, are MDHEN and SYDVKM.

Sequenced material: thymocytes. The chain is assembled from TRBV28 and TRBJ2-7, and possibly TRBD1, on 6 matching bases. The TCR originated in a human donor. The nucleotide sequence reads TGTGCCAGCAGTTTAGATGGGACATTCGAAGGCTACTACGAGCAGTACTTC. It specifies CASSLDGTFEGYYEQYF. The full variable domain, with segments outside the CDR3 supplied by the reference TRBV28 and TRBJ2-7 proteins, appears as DVKVTQSSRYLVKRTGEKVFLECVQDMDHENMFWYRQDPGLGLRLIYFSYDVKMKEKGDIPEGYSVSREKKERFSLILESASTNQTSMYLCASSLDGTFEGYYEQYFGPGTRLTVT.